A single sample is the source of the 27 T cell receptor beta chains below, sequenced in a study of blood T cell repertoires in COVID-19. Repertoires were generated with immunoSEQ multiplex PCR, while TCRdb's copy carries only in-frame clones and drops some. This table has 290,000 or so clones, around 80% appearing once. Specimen: PBMCs or T cells enriched from blood (not recorded which). These TCRs come from a man aged 40-49 years who had been exposed to COVID-19.

The V call is TRBV3-1 (or the pseudogene TRBV3-2), the J call TRBJ1-1; D possibly corresponds to TRBD1 (6 bases). The CDR3 spans 12 residues. The germline V gene has CDR1 LGHDT and CDR2 YNNKEL (reference sequence). V lost 4 bases to trimming and J lost 11 bases, with 14 bases between them. The CDR3: CASSLQGARAFF. CDR3 coding DNA: TGTGCCAGCAGCCTACAGGGCGCGAGGGCTTTCTTT.

This clone showed up just once. The rearrangement uses TRBV5-6 and TRBJ2-5, with no clear D. The V end lost 0 bases, the J end lost 2 bases, and 11 bases lay between the germline ends. From germline, CDR1 is SGHDT and CDR2 YYEEEE. The CDR3 has 15 residues. DNA for the CDR3: TGTGCCAGCAGCTTGGGTGACAAACCACAAGAGACCCAGTACTTC. Protein: CASSLGDKPQETQYF. Supplemented by reference TRBV5-6 and TRBJ2-5, the full variable domain reads DAGVTQSPTHLIKTRGQQVTLRCSPKSGHDTVSWYQQALGQGPQFIFQYYEEEERQRGNFPDRFSGHQFPNYSSELNVNALLLGDSALYLCASSLGDKPQETQYFGPGTRLLVL.

The V and J genes are TRBV28 and TRBJ2-3; possible D gene TRBD1, 6 bases. The CDR3 is made up of 17 amino acids. V lost 1 base, J lost 3 bases, and 17 bases lay in between. Per germline, CDR1 MDHEN and CDR2 SYDVKM. In DNA, the CDR3 is TGTGCCAGCAGTTTATTGGGCCCAGGTCAGGGGACAGATACGCAGTATTTT. Amino acids: CASSLLGPGQGTDTQYF.

CDR3 residues: CASTPQGQGKYEQYF. The CDR3 DNA is TGTGCCAGCACCCCCCAGGGACAGGGAAAATACGAGCAGTACTTC. The J gene is TRBJ2-7, the V gene TRBV6-5, with 9 bases that match TRBD1. This CDR3 is 15 amino acids long. From germline, CDR1 is MNHEY and CDR2 SVGAGI. J lost 4 bases, V lost 7 bases, and 11 bases had no gene match.

The chain employs TRBV24-1 and TRBJ2-7; maybe TRBD2 (6 bases). The germline gives CDR1 KGHDR, CDR2 SFDVKD. The germline V and J ends were trimmed by 4 bases and 3 bases, with 30 bases remaining between them. The CDR3 runs to 20 residues. The CDR3 sequence is CATSDSRSPPGVTKSYEQYF. The CDR3 region has the DNA TGTGCCACCAGTGACTCCCGAAGTCCTCCGGGAGTCACAAAAAGCTACGAGCAGTACTTC.

The chain couples TRBV6-4 to TRBJ1-2, with 7 positions matching TRBD1. The V and J ends lost 7 bases and 9 bases, in that order; junction bases with no gene match: 2. CDR1 is MRHNA, CDR2 SNTAGT, per germline. This CDR3 has 10 amino acids. In nucleotides, the CDR3 is TGTGCCAGCAAAGGGGGCAGCTACACCTTC. Translated: CASKGGSYTF.

Only a few counts were recorded for this clone. The chain links TRBV3-1 (or the pseudogene TRBV3-2) to TRBJ1-4; unclear D gene. This CDR3 is 16 amino acids long. Germline assignment: CDR1 LGHDT and CDR2 YNNKEL (reference sequence). The V gene lost 7 bases and the J gene lost 2 bases, with 17 bases spanning the gap. The CDR3 nucleotides read TGTGCCAGCACCCCGCAGGCGGGTTCCACTAATGAAAAACTGTTTTTT. Translation gives CASTPQAGSTNEKLFF.

The rearrangement links TRBV18 to TRBJ1-2, with 8 bases fitting TRBD1. The CDR3 has 14 amino acids. Trimming removed 4 bases from V and 8 bases from J; junction bases left unmatched: 9. Per germline, CDR1 KGHSH and CDR2 LQKENI. CDR3: CASSQPLTGVGYTF. The CDR3 DNA reads TGTGCCAGCTCACAACCACTGACAGGGGTAGGCTACACCTTC. Together with reference TRBV18 and TRBJ1-2, the CDR3 gives the full variable domain: NAGVMQNPRHLVRRRGQEARLRCSPMKGHSHVYWYRQLPEEGLKFMVYLQKENIIDESGMPKERFSAEFPKEGPSILRIQQVVRGDSAAYFCASSQPLTGVGYTFGSGTRLTVV.

This sequence joins TRBV18 and TRBJ2-1; 7 nucleotides agree with TRBD2. The junction had 13 bases not matched to a gene; V was cut back by 4 bases and J by 7 bases. Germline V gives CDR1 KGHSH, CDR2 LQKENI. This CDR3 is 16 amino acids long. Here the CDR3 reads CASSQQTSTVRNEQFF. The CDR3 DNA sequence: TGTGCCAGCTCACAACAGACTAGCACAGTTAGGAATGAGCAGTTCTTC.

The V gene is TRBV11-3, the J gene TRBJ2-5; D not resolved. Germline V gene sequence: CDR1 SGHNT, CDR2 YENEEA. The V end was cut by 4 bases, the J end by 1 base, with 10 bases between. The CDR3 runs to 14 residues. CDR3 sequence reads: CASSYGDTQETQYF. CDR3 in DNA: TGTGCCAGCAGCTATGGCGACACCCAAGAGACCCAGTACTTC.

V and J are TRBV5-4 and TRBJ2-1, with D perhaps matching TRBD2 (5 bases). V shed 0 bases and J shed 11 bases, with 18 bases lying between them. The CDR3 is 15 amino acids. Germline assignment: CDR1 SGHNT and CDR2 YYREEE (reference sequence). CDR3 bases: TGTGCCAGCAGCTTGGCTGAGGGATATGATATGAAGCAGTTCTTC. Protein product: CASSLAEGYDMKQFF.

The J gene is TRBJ2-3, the V gene TRBV30; D possibly corresponds to TRBD2 (6 bases). In germline, CDR1 is GTSNPN, CDR2 SVGIG (reference sequence). The CDR3 runs 14 residues. Trimming removed 2 bases at V and 6 bases at J, with 15 bases between. DNA of the CDR3: TGTGCCTGGAGTACCGGGAATGGGGGGGATACGCAGTATTTT. It is translated as CAWSTGNGGDTQYF. Supplemented by reference TRBV30 and TRBJ2-3, the full variable domain reads SQTIHQWPATLVQPVGSPLSLECTVEGTSNPNLYWYRQAAGRGLQLLFYSVGIGQISSEVPQNLSASRPQDRQFILSSKKLLLSDSGFYLCAWSTGNGGDTQYFGPGTRLTVL.

This clone showed up just a few times. The V and J genes are TRBV29-1 and TRBJ1-1; no clear D gene. V was trimmed by 5 bases and J by 0 bases, leaving 7 bases between them. This CDR3 has 12 residues. Germline CDR1 is SQVTM and CDR2 is ANQGSEA. Written as DNA, the CDR3 is TGCAGCGTTCGAGGTCTGAACACTGAAGCTTTCTTT. Translating it yields CSVRGLNTEAFF.

The chain recombines TRBV7-8 with TRBJ1-6; maybe TRBD1 (5 bases). The V and J ends lost 1 base and 7 bases respectively, with 14 bases between them. The germline CDR1 and CDR2 sequences are SGHVS and FQNEAQ. The CDR3 covers 16 residues. Here the CDR3 DNA reads TGTGCCAGCAGCTTAGACGGGGGACTTCGGAATTCACCCCTCCACTTT. Protein sequence: CASSLDGGLRNSPLHF.

The V and J genes are TRBV6-5 and TRBJ2-3, with unresolved D. Trimming cost V 2 bases and J 2 bases, with 14 bases left between them. This CDR3 comprises 16 residues. Per germline, CDR1 MNHEY and CDR2 SVGAGI. CDR3 loop: CASSYRRRTLTDTQYF. The CDR3 DNA is TGTGCCAGCAGTTACCGGCGGCGAACCCTCACAGATACGCAGTATTTT.

Here the CDR3 reads CASTSTERNEQFF. The CDR3 coding sequence is TGTGCCAGCACATCGACGGAGCGGAATGAGCAGTTCTTC. The rearrangement joins TRBV12-3 or TRBV12-4 to TRBJ2-1, with D maybe TRBD2 (5 bases). V gave up 7 bases and J gave up 7 bases, with 14 bases separating them. The CDR3 is 13 amino acids.

The chain joins TRBV6-5 to TRBJ2-7, with 7 bases matching TRBD1. Germline lookup yields CDR1 MNHEY and CDR2 SVGAGI. Trimming took 6 bases from V and 6 from J; bases not matched to a gene: 5. The CDR3 is made up of 12 amino acids. For the CDR3, the DNA is TGTGCCAGCAGACAGACAGGGACCGAGCAGTACTTC. It codes for CASRQTGTEQYF.

In nucleotides, the CDR3 is TGTGCCAGCAGCGCCCCACGAGGGTATGGCTACACCTTC. It encodes CASSAPRGYGYTF. This chain links TRBV9 with TRBJ1-2; D uncertain. Trimming cost V 3 bases and J 5 bases, with 11 bases left between them. From germline, CDR1 is SGDLS and CDR2 YYNGEE. The CDR3 has 13 residues.

This chain joins TRBV30 and TRBJ2-6, with TRBD1 matching 7 bases. V gave up 4 bases and J gave up 0 bases; unmatched junction bases: 3. Germline values: CDR1 GTSNPN, CDR2 SVGIG (reference sequence). The CDR3 runs to 15 residues. The CDR3 is CAWTGGYSGANVLTF. CDR3 bases: TGTGCCTGGACAGGGGGTTACTCTGGGGCCAACGTCCTGACTTTC. The complete variable domain, with remaining parts taken from reference TRBV30 and TRBJ2-6, reads SQTIHQWPATLVQPVGSPLSLECTVEGTSNPNLYWYRQAAGRGLQLLFYSVGIGQISSEVPQNLSASRPQDRQFILSSKKLLLSDSGFYLCAWTGGYSGANVLTFGAGSRLTVL.

The V call is TRBV6-1, the J call TRBJ2-7; TRBD1 aligns across 10 bases. The V segment lost 2 bases and the J segment 5 bases; nucleotides outside the gene matches: 9. Germline values: CDR1 MNHNS, CDR2 SASEGT. The CDR3 loop spans 16 amino acids. CDR3 bases: TGTGCCAGCAGTGAACTTCCGGGACAGGGGTTAAACGAGCAGTACTTC. Translating gives CASSELPGQGLNEQYF.

The chain has TRBV5-1 and TRBJ1-4; tentative D call: TRBD1 (6 bases). Germline-derived CDR1 and CDR2 are SGHRS and YFSETQ. The V end lost 0 bases, the J end lost 4 bases, and 13 bases lay between the germline ends. This CDR3 is built from 16 residues. The CDR3 DNA sequence: TGCGCCAGCAGCTTGGACAGGGACCGGGGTAATGAAAAACTGTTTTTT. It is translated as CASSLDRDRGNEKLFF. Based on the CDR3 plus reference TRBV5-1 and TRBJ1-4, the full variable domain is KAGVTQTPRYLIKTRGQQVTLSCSPISGHRSVSWYQQTPGQGLQFLFEYFSETQRNKGNFPGRFSGRQFSNSRSEMNVSTLELGDSALYLCASSLDRDRGNEKLFFGSGTQLSVL.

The chain recombines TRBV21-1 with TRBJ1-5. TRBV21-1 is deemed a pseudogene. The CDR3 has 11 residues. CDR3 sequence (DNA): TGTGCCAGCAGACTTAATCAGCCCCAGCATTTT. It is translated as CASRLNQPQHF.

This clone occurred once. The chain recombines TRBV5-5 with TRBJ2-2, with a weak D call TRBD1 (6 bases). From germline, CDR1 is SGHKS and CDR2 YYEKEE (reference sequence). V lost 0 bases, J lost 3 bases, and 9 bases lay in between. The CDR3 covers 15 residues. In DNA form, the CDR3 reads TGTGCCAGCAGCTTGGCGAACAGGGACACCGGGGAGCTGTTTTTT. Translation gives CASSLANRDTGELFF.

The chain has TRBV10-1 and TRBJ2-7, with 9 bases identical to TRBD2. Per germline, CDR1 WNHNN and CDR2 SYGVQD (reference sequence). The CDR3 is made up of 16 amino acids. V was pared by 2 bases and J by 6 bases, with 11 bases of the junction left unmatched. The CDR3 nucleotides are TGCGCCAGCAGTGAGGCGGGAGGGAGGTGGCGCGGCGAGCAGTACTTC. It specifies CASSEAGGRWRGEQYF.

Only a few counts were recorded for this clone. The chain links TRBV12-3 or TRBV12-4 to TRBJ2-5; possibly TRBD1 for D (6 bases). The V end lost 9 bases, the J end lost 4 bases, and 15 bases lay between the germline ends. CDR3 length: 13 residues. CDR3 amino acids: CASQQQGVETQYF. CDR3 nucleotides: TGTGCCAGTCAACAACAGGGCGTAGAGACCCAGTACTTC.

As DNA, the CDR3 is TGTGCCAGCAGCACGGGACAGAGCTCCTACAATGAGCAGTTCTTC. Amino acid sequence: CASSTGQSSYNEQFF. The gene calls are TRBV14 and TRBJ2-1; 7 nucleotides match TRBD1. The CDR3 length is 15 residues. V was pared by 5 bases and J by 0 bases, with 4 bases of the junction left unmatched. CDR1 and CDR2 from the germline V gene are SGHDN and FVKESK.

This chain uses TRBV6-5 with TRBJ2-1; 11 nucleotides line up with TRBD2. V lost 2 bases to trimming and J lost 7 bases; unmatched junction nucleotides: 4. Per germline, CDR1 MNHEY and CDR2 SVGAGI. CDR3 length: 15 residues. CDR3 DNA sequence: TGTGCCAGCAGTTACGGGACTAGCGGTCTGAATGAGCAGTTCTTC. Translating gives CASSYGTSGLNEQFF.